Following are 19 T cell receptor beta chains from one sample sequenced in a study of shared clonotypes between healthy human individuals. Assay: immunoSEQ multiplex PCR; the TCRdb copy retains only in-frame clones and omits some. The sample shows approximately 1,500,000 clones, approximately 98% of them seen only once. The sample consisted of naive CD4+ T cells sorted from blood. The subset denotes: CD45RA+ positively selected. The receptors were gathered from a man aged 25-45 years in good health.

V gene TRBV11-3 combines with J gene TRBJ2-3; TRBD2 matches 8 bases. The germline V gene has CDR1 SGHNT and CDR2 YENEEA. This CDR3 comprises 14 residues. With V trimmed by 4 bases and J by 2 bases, 2 bases remained unmatched. CDR3 residues: CASSSGGNTDTQYF. Written as DNA, the CDR3 is TGTGCCAGCAGCTCGGGGGGGAACACAGATACGCAGTATTTT.

The rearrangement links TRBV18 to TRBJ2-7; TRBD1 might be the D (5 bases). The CDR3 covers 17 residues. The V end was cut by 2 bases, the J end by 3 bases, with 20 bases between. The germline gives CDR1 KGHSH, CDR2 LQKENI. CDR3 region: CASSPRSGAGLLYEQYF. CDR3 DNA: TGTGCCAGCTCACCAAGGTCTGGGGCAGGTCTACTCTACGAGCAGTACTTC.

The chain carries TRBV2 and TRBJ2-3, with D maybe TRBD1 (5 bases). This CDR3 comprises 15 residues. The V end was cut by 5 bases, the J end by 10 bases, with 22 bases between. Germline V gene sequence: CDR1 SNHLY, CDR2 FYNNEI. Written as DNA, the CDR3 is TGTGCCAGCAGTTTAACGCCGAGGCAGGGATTTTCGCAGTATTTT. It yields the protein CASSLTPRQGFSQYF. Drawing the rest from reference TRBV2 and TRBJ2-3, the complete variable domain is EPEVTQTPSHQVTQMGQEVILRCVPISNHLYFYWYRQILGQKVEFLVSFYNNEISEKSEIFDDQFSVERPDGSNFTLKIRSTKLEDSAMYFCASSLTPRQGFSQYFGPGTRLTVL.

V gene TRBV10-1 combines with J gene TRBJ2-1, with D unresolved. The CDR3 spans 12 residues. CDR1 is WNHNN and CDR2 is SYGVQD in the germline V gene (reference sequence). Between the trimmed V and J ends, which lost 3 bases and 5 bases, there was a span of 5 bases. DNA of the CDR3: TGCGCCAGCAGTGATCTCAACAATGAGCAGTTCTTC. Its protein is CASSDLNNEQFF.

This chain joins TRBV30 and TRBJ2-7, with 9 bases aligning to TRBD1. CDR3 length equals 12 residues. Germline loops: CDR1 GTSNPN, CDR2 SVGIG (reference sequence). The ends lost 1 base at V and 11 bases at J; junction bases unmatched: 6. CDR3 coding DNA: TGTGCCTGGAGTGGGGGACAGGGTATTGAGTACTTC. Protein product: CAWSGGQGIEYF.

The chain joins TRBV29-1 to TRBJ2-5, with TRBD1 matching 7 bases. CDR1 is SQVTM, CDR2 ANQGSEA, per germline. J was trimmed by 2 bases and V by 3 bases; bases with no gene match: 6. The CDR3 totals 14 residues. DNA of the CDR3: TGCAGCGTTGACCCGACAGGGCTGCAAGAGACCCAGTACTTC. It is translated as CSVDPTGLQETQYF.

The chain combines TRBV9 with TRBJ2-7; 7 nucleotides line up with TRBD1. CDR1 SGDLS and CDR2 YYNGEE come from the germline V gene. The length of the CDR3 is 15 residues. V gave up 0 bases and J gave up 3 bases; unmatched junction bases: 6. The CDR3 sequence: CASSVAWDSSYEQYF. In DNA, the CDR3 is TGTGCCAGCAGCGTAGCGTGGGACAGTAGCTACGAGCAGTACTTC.

This clone came up once. The rearrangement links TRBV7-8 to TRBJ2-1, with D possibly matching TRBD1 (5 bases). Germline CDR1 is SGHVS and CDR2 is FQNEAQ. The CDR3 consists of 17 residues. V lost 0 bases and J 4 bases, leaving 16 bases between the germline ends. The CDR3 reads CASSLALGRVGYNEQFF. CDR3 in DNA: TGTGCCAGCAGCTTAGCGTTGGGCAGGGTCGGGTACAATGAGCAGTTCTTC.

V gene TRBV10-1 combines with J gene TRBJ1-1, with TRBD1 identical over 7 bases. The germline V gene has CDR1 WNHNN and CDR2 SYGVQD (reference sequence). Trimming removed 10 bases from V and 4 bases from J; junction bases left unmatched: 6. The CDR3 totals 12 residues. The CDR3 DNA reads TGCGCCACCAGGGGGGATAGCACTGAAGCTTTCTTT. This encodes CATRGDSTEAFF.

The chain is built from TRBV19 and TRBJ1-5; D uncertain. V gave up 1 base and J gave up 5 bases, with 6 bases separating them. This CDR3 region has 13 residues. Germline CDR1 and CDR2: LNHDA and SQIVND (reference sequence). CDR3 sequence: CASSIALDQPQHF. CDR3 DNA sequence: TGTGCCAGTAGTATAGCACTAGATCAGCCCCAGCATTTT.

Worth noting for this clone: At the DNA level, this CDR3 is encoded by other sequences in the same sample as well. This chain uses TRBV10-1 with TRBJ1-2, with 7 bases aligning to TRBD1. This CDR3 has 13 amino acids. Germline lookup yields CDR1 WNHNN and CDR2 SYGVQD (reference sequence). V dropped 3 bases and J dropped 4; count of bases not matched to a gene: 2. Here the CDR3 reads CASSESGGYGYTF. In nucleotides, the CDR3 is TGCGCCAGCAGTGAATCAGGGGGCTATGGCTACACCTTC.

The chain combines TRBV5-5 with TRBJ2-7; 7 nucleotides line up with TRBD2. Germline V gene data show CDR1 as SGHKS and CDR2 as YYEKEE (reference sequence). There are 15 residues in the CDR3. J lost 0 bases, V lost 0 bases, and 3 bases had no gene match. The CDR3 sequence: CASSLAGGDSYEQYF. The CDR3 DNA is TGTGCCAGCAGCTTGGCGGGGGGTGACTCCTACGAGCAGTACTTC.

A single count supports this clone. This sequence joins TRBV5-5 and TRBJ2-7; 10 nucleotides line up with TRBD1. The junction had 15 bases not matched to a gene; V was cut back by 4 bases and J by 5 bases. From germline, CDR1 is SGHKS and CDR2 YYEKEE (reference sequence). The CDR3 is made up of 17 amino acids. CDR3 nucleotides: TGTGCCAGCAGCACTCCGGGACAGGGGATTTTTCGGGACGAGCAGTACTTC. Its translation is CASSTPGQGIFRDEQYF.

J is TRBJ2-2 and V is TRBV5-1; D gene ambiguous. Germline CDR1 SGHRS, CDR2 YFSETQ. The V end was cut by 7 bases, the J end by 5 bases, with 15 bases between. The CDR3 length is 14 residues. The CDR3 bases are TGCGCCAGCCACCTCGACCAGCCAACCGGGGAGCTGTTTTTT. Translating gives CASHLDQPTGELFF.

This chain links TRBV29-1 with TRBJ2-7, with TRBD1 as a possible D gene (5 bases). Germline values: CDR1 SQVTM, CDR2 ANQGSEA. V was pared by 4 bases and J by 3 bases, with 16 bases between. This CDR3 comprises 14 residues. The CDR3 loop is CSVGRKGKDYEQYF. In nucleotides, the CDR3 is TGCAGCGTTGGGAGAAAGGGGAAGGACTACGAGCAGTACTTC.

The chain joins TRBV6-1 to TRBJ1-5, with D perhaps matching TRBD1 (5 bases). V gave up 4 bases and J gave up 4 bases, with 11 bases separating them. The CDR3 sequence is 14 residues long. The germline CDR1 and CDR2 sequences are MNHNS and SASEGT. The CDR3, as DNA: TGTGCCAGCAGTGCGACAGAGTCTAATCAGCCCCAGCATTTT. This sequence encodes CASSATESNQPQHF.

The genes are TRBV2 and TRBJ2-7, with a tentative D call TRBD2 (7 bases). The CDR3 has 14 residues. The germline gives CDR1 SNHLY, CDR2 FYNNEI. Trimming took off 6 bases at V and 2 bases at J, with 14 bases between the two ends. In DNA form, the CDR3 reads TGTGCCAGCAGAGAGGGGGGGCGGGCCTACGAGCAGTACTTC. It translates to CASREGGRAYEQYF.

The rearrangement links TRBV11-1 to TRBJ2-6, with TRBD2 as a possible D gene (6 bases). Looked up from germline, CDR1 is SGHAT and CDR2 is FQDESV (reference sequence). Trimming left V 1 base short and J 2 bases short, with 9 bases between. The CDR3 contains 16 residues. The CDR3: CASSLGPGAGANVLTF. CDR3 in DNA: TGTGCCAGCAGCTTAGGGCCGGGAGCTGGGGCCAACGTCCTGACTTTC.

V gene TRBV27 combines with J gene TRBJ2-3; 8 bases are shared with TRBD2. Trimming took 1 base from V and 3 from J; bases not matched to a gene: 15. Per the germline V gene, CDR1 is MNHEY and CDR2 is SMNVEV (reference sequence). CDR3 length: 19 amino acids. CDR3 bases: TGTGCCAGCAGTTTATACAACCTGGGACTAGTGGGGAGGACAGATACGCAGTATTTT. Translated: CASSLYNLGLVGRTDTQYF.